This T cell receptor beta chain appears in the sequencing data of a study of PD-L1 blockade in urothelial cancer. Whole-study context: Patients arrived having already received 0 to 3 prior chemotherapy regimens. Blood drawn 3 weeks (second dose) and 6 weeks after treatment start was analyzed.

The assay was immunoSEQ multiplex PCR, and TCRdb's table has in-frame clones only and misses some. Counted here are about 36,000 clones, roughly 82% occurring once; the ten biggest clones make up 8% to 11%. Indicated time point: peripheral blood 6 weeks after treatment start. Trimming took 2 bases from V and 8 from J, leaving 10 bases between them. CDR3 length: 12 amino acids. Germline assignment: CDR1 SGHRS and CDR2 YFSETQ. The sequence derives from a man between 40 and 49 years old with urothelial cancer. This material consisted of PBMCs, taken around atezolizumab (anti-PD-L1) treatment. This chain uses TRBV5-1 with TRBJ1-2; no clear D. CDR3 bases: TGCGCCAGCAGCTTCGACTCCTGGGGCTACACCTTC. Protein sequence: CASSFDSWGYTF.